This is a list of T cell receptor beta chains from one sample in a study of blood T cell repertoires in COVID-19. Profiled with immunoSEQ multiplex PCR; TCRdb holds only in-frame clones, not every one. This table has approximately 61,000 clones, around four fifths appearing once. The sequenced sample was peripheral blood. These receptors all stem from a man between 70 and 80 years old with acute or convalescent COVID-19. The CDR3 runs from the conserved cysteine through the conserved F or W. D genes are given only for firm matches. Clone size, where shown, is once, few, many, or a class for clones that have expanded.

cdr3_aa cdr3_nt v_call d_call clone_size j_call
CASSLVLTSNYEQYF TGCGCCAGCAGCTTGGTCCTGACTAGTAACTACGAGCAGTACTTC TRBV5-1 NA NA TRBJ2-7
CASSVWASGDSYEQYF TGCGCCAGCAGTGTGTGGGCTAGCGGGGACTCCTACGAGCAGTACTTC TRBV10-2 TRBD2 once TRBJ2-7
CASSRQGAPGTEAFF TGTGCCAGCAGTCGACAGGGGGCGCCCGGTACTGAAGCTTTCTTT TRBV6-6 TRBD1 NA TRBJ1-1
CASSEVGLAGGNTGELFF TGTGCCAGCAGTGAAGTGGGACTAGCGGGGGGTAACACCGGGGAGCTGTTTTTT TRBV2 TRBD2 NA TRBJ2-2
CASSQDLGLAGGRNEQFF TGTGCCAGCAGCCAAGATTTGGGGCTAGCGGGGGGGCGCAATGAGCAGTTCTTC TRBV3-1/TRBV3-2 TRBD2 NA TRBJ2-1
CASSPLGTGGWSYGYTF TGTGCCAGCTCACCACTCGGGACAGGCGGTTGGTCCTATGGCTACACCTTC TRBV18 TRBD1 NA TRBJ1-2
CASSLDGGTGPYGYTF TGTGCCAGCAGCTTGGATGGAGGGACAGGTCCTTATGGCTACACCTTC TRBV11-2 TRBD1 once TRBJ1-2
CASSLRRSAYEQYF TGTGCCAGCAGCTTACGGAGGTCGGCCTACGAGCAGTACTTC TRBV7-2 NA NA TRBJ2-7
CASSSSGAGGDTQYF TGTGCCAGCAGTTCTAGCGGGGCGGGGGGGGATACGCAGTATTTT TRBV28 TRBD2 NA TRBJ2-3
CASGLAGGTEQFF TGCGCCAGCGGACTAGCGGGGGGCACTGAGCAGTTCTTC TRBV10-2 TRBD2 NA TRBJ2-1
CATTGTGYTGELFF TGTGCCACCACCGGGACAGGATACACCGGGGAGCTGTTTTTT TRBV15 TRBD1 NA TRBJ2-2
CASSSDSGNEKLFF TGTGCCAGCAGTTCCGACAGTGGTAATGAAAAACTGTTTTTT TRBV6-6 NA NA TRBJ1-4
CARSLGLAGNEQFF TGTGCCAGAAGCTTGGGACTAGCGGGGAATGAGCAGTTCTTC TRBV5-3 TRBD2 NA TRBJ2-1
CASRGADSGELFF TGCGCCAGCAGGGGCGCCGACAGCGGGGAGCTGTTTTTT TRBV5-1 NA NA TRBJ2-2
CASSHARLDEQFF TGTGCCAGCAGCCACGCACGACTAGATGAGCAGTTCTTC TRBV3-1/TRBV3-2 NA NA TRBJ2-1
CASNREHNEQFF TGTGCCAGCAACCGGGAGCACAATGAGCAGTTCTTC TRBV7-8 NA NA TRBJ2-1
CASSFYFTGTDTQYF TGTGCCAGCAGTTTTTACTTCACAGGCACAGATACGCAGTATTTT TRBV27 NA NA TRBJ2-3
CSGGTGSSYEQYF TGCAGCGGCGGGACAGGGAGCTCCTACGAGCAGTACTTC TRBV29-1 TRBD1 once TRBJ2-7
CATRFGGTGNHEQYF TGTGCCACCAGGTTCGGCGGGACAGGGAACCACGAGCAGTACTTC TRBV15 TRBD1 NA TRBJ2-7
CASSARGDNEQFF TGTGCCAGCAGTGCCAGGGGGGACAATGAGCAGTTCTTC TRBV2 NA NA TRBJ2-1
CASSLWPGQLDQFF TGTGCCAGCAGCTTGTGGCCGGGACAGTTGGACCAGTTCTTC TRBV7-9 TRBD1 NA TRBJ2-1
CASTEGGLAKNIQYF TGTGCCAGCACCGAGGGGGGGCTGGCCAAAAACATTCAGTACTTC TRBV28 NA NA TRBJ2-4
CASSSSGPPETQYF TGTGCTAGCTCTTCTAGCGGTCCCCCCGAGACCCAGTACTTC TRBV7-7 TRBD2 NA TRBJ2-5
CASSQLAGGADTQYF TGTGCCAGCAGTCAACTAGCGGGGGGGGCGGATACGCAGTATTTT TRBV6-2/TRBV6-3 TRBD2 once TRBJ2-3
CASSSGTSLNEKLFF TGCGCCAGCAGCTCCGGGACAAGCCTTAATGAAAAACTGTTTTTT TRBV5-1 NA once TRBJ1-4
CASSPCYEQYF TGTGCCAGCAGCCCCTGCTACGAGCAGTACTTC TRBV5-4 NA few TRBJ2-7
CATGGLSGGYGYTF TGTGCCACTGGAGGGCTTTCGGGAGGCTATGGCTACACCTTC TRBV19 NA NA TRBJ1-2
CASSGDRVPYEQYF TGTGCCAGCAGCGGGGACAGGGTTCCCTACGAGCAGTACTTC TRBV9 TRBD1 NA TRBJ2-7
CASSEADRGVATYGYTF TGTGCCAGCAGTGAAGCAGACAGGGGGGTGGCGACATATGGCTACACCTTC TRBV6-1 TRBD1 NA TRBJ1-2
CASSSVLGAGLYGYTF TGTGCCAGCAGTTCGGTATTGGGTGCAGGGCTCTATGGCTACACCTTC TRBV27 NA NA TRBJ1-2
CASSSGTGSYNEQFF TGTGCCAGCAGCTCCGGCACAGGGTCCTACAATGAGCAGTTCTTC TRBV9 NA NA TRBJ2-1
CASSLRPSGGTNEQFF TGTGCCAGCAGCTTGCGGCCTAGCGGGGGGACGAATGAGCAGTTCTTC TRBV5-5 TRBD2 NA TRBJ2-1
CASSHILGGQGVYEQYF TGTGCCAGCAGCCATATACTTGGGGGACAAGGGGTCTACGAGCAGTACTTC TRBV5-5 NA NA TRBJ2-7
CASSPDREPGNTIYF TGTGCCAGCAGCCCTGACAGGGAACCTGGAAACACCATATATTTT TRBV9 TRBD1 NA TRBJ1-3
CASSFGTTGNTIYF TGTGCCAGCAGCTTCGGCACTACTGGAAACACCATATATTTT TRBV7-8 NA NA TRBJ1-3
CASSPFPGELFF TGTGCCAGCAGTCCGTTCCCCGGGGAGCTGTTTTTT TRBV27 NA NA TRBJ2-2
CASNGAGGPGSYEQYF TGCGCCAGCAACGGAGCGGGGGGGCCGGGCTCCTACGAGCAGTACTTC TRBV10-2 TRBD2 once TRBJ2-7
CASTPGSQETQYF TGTGCCAGCACCCCAGGCAGCCAAGAGACCCAGTACTTC TRBV28 NA NA TRBJ2-5
CASSLLGQGVTNEKLFF TGCGCCAGCAGCTTGCTGGGACAGGGGGTAACTAATGAAAAACTGTTTTTT TRBV5-1 TRBD1 NA TRBJ1-4
CASSISGGGEAFF TGTGCCAGCAGTATATCAGGGGGAGGTGAAGCTTTCTTT TRBV6-1 TRBD1 NA TRBJ1-1
CAISESRGTVSTDTQYF TGTGCCATCAGTGAGTCGAGAGGGACAGTAAGCACAGATACGCAGTATTTT TRBV10-3 TRBD1 NA TRBJ2-3
CASLGGADGSYEQYF TGTGCCAGCCTCGGGGGAGCGGATGGCTCCTACGAGCAGTACTTC TRBV18 NA few TRBJ2-7
CASSKGTGDLWTGELFF TGCGCCAGCAGCAAAGGGACAGGGGACCTTTGGACCGGGGAGCTGTTTTTT TRBV5-1 TRBD1 NA TRBJ2-2
CASSQNLQGYGYTF TGTGCCAGCAGCCAAAATTTACAGGGTTATGGCTACACCTTC TRBV3-1/TRBV3-2 NA once TRBJ1-2
CASSSLQGLDTQYF TGTGCCAGCAGTTCATTACAGGGTTTGGATACGCAGTATTTT TRBV7-9 NA NA TRBJ2-3
CASSSRQADTEAFF TGTGCCAGCAGTTCCAGACAAGCTGACACTGAAGCTTTCTTT TRBV5-4 NA NA TRBJ1-1
CASSPGQGATQGGYTF TGCGCCAGCAGCCCTGGACAGGGGGCAACACAGGGTGGCTACACCTTC TRBV5-1 TRBD1 NA TRBJ1-2
CASSLRTGRDGYTF TGTGCCAGCAGCTTAAGGACAGGGAGAGATGGCTACACCTTC TRBV5-4 TRBD1 NA TRBJ1-2
CASRDRFNEKLFF TGTGCCAGCCGGGACAGGTTTAATGAAAAACTGTTTTTT TRBV28 TRBD1 NA TRBJ1-4
CASSPNYEQYF TGTGCCAGCTCACCCAACTACGAGCAGTACTTC TRBV18 NA few TRBJ2-7
CASSLTGMNTEAFF TGCGCCAGCAGCTTGACAGGGATGAACACTGAAGCTTTCTTT TRBV5-1 NA NA TRBJ1-1
CASSLGLGEDGYTF TGTGCCAGCAGCTTGGGTCTAGGAGAGGATGGCTACACCTTC TRBV5-4 NA NA TRBJ1-2
CASSLQGAYEQYF TGTGCCAGTAGTTTACAGGGGGCGTACGAGCAGTACTTC TRBV19 TRBD1 few TRBJ2-7
CASRPDSGELFF TGTGCCAGCAGACCGGACAGCGGGGAGCTGTTTTTT TRBV28 NA few TRBJ2-2
CASSLVDRNTGELFF TGCGCCAGCAGCTTGGTCGATAGGAACACCGGGGAGCTGTTTTTT TRBV5-1 NA NA TRBJ2-2
CASSIGFPRQVGNQPQHF TGTGCCAGTAGTATTGGGTTCCCCCGACAGGTGGGCAATCAGCCCCAGCATTTT TRBV19 NA few TRBJ1-5
CASSLVSRAPYEQYF TGCGCCAGCAGCTTGGTATCCAGGGCCCCCTACGAGCAGTACTTC TRBV5-1 NA once TRBJ2-7
CATTGGVNTEAFF TGTGCCACCACGGGGGGAGTGAACACTGAAGCTTTCTTT TRBV2 NA few TRBJ1-1